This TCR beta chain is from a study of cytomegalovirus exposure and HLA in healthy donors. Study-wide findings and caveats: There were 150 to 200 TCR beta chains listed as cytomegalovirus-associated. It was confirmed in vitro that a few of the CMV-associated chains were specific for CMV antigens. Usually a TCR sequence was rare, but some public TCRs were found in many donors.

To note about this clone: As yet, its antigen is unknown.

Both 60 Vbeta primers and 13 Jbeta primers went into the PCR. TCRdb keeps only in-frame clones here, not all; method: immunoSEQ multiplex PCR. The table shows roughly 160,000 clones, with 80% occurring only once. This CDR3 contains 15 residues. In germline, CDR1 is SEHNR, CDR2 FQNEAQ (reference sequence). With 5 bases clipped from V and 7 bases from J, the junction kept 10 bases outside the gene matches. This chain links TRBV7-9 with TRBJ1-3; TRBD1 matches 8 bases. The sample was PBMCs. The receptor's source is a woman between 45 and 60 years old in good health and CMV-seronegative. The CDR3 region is CASSPDLDRVNTIYF. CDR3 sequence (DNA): TGTGCCAGCAGCCCGGACCTGGACAGGGTCAACACCATATATTTT.